This T cell receptor beta chain is from a study of T cell responses to AZD1222 COVID-19 vaccine (dated by TCRdb to about 2021). Background on the whole study: AZD1222 recipients with second doses at about 4 weeks or about 12 weeks were pooled, because spike-specific TCR depth and breadth did not differ between schedules. TCR sequencing was performed for over 230 trial participants, of whom around 200 were given two doses of AZD1222 and some 26 were given two doses of MenACWY control vaccine. Enrollment into the trials was organized by age into subgroups of 18-55, 56-69 and 70-plus years, and those subgroups contained roughly 150, 30 and 60 TCR-sequenced participants, respectively. Results the study describes overall, beyond this receptor: The 56-69-year group was small, and its depth increase did not reach significance, likely because of low power. After two AZD1222 doses, spike-specific TCR breadth and depth were significantly higher than at day 0 and than in MenACWY recipients. Epitopes outside the regions mutated in the B.1.351 and B.1.1.7 variants were reportedly recognized by nearly half of the unique spike-specific TCRs. Vaccine-associated CD4 TCRs spanned the whole spike protein, with dominant responses in regions 160-218 and 743-854. Participants were mostly white British, with more females than males. The authors suggested clonal diversity may have been underestimated. Conclusions about previously exposed vaccinees were limited because only six AZD1222 recipients were SARS-CoV-2 seropositive at baseline. Because no day 14 peak-response samples were available, the repertoires could be characterized only after the peak T cell response.

Concerning this clone itself: Which antigen it targets is not known. Per-base qualities were not stored, and no clone one base away is much larger.

Taken with the paper, the label for time point translates to: baseline before first vaccination. The vaccinee samples were drawn from two UK trials, COV001 and COV002, one of which was a single-blind randomized controlled phase 2/3 trial testing AZD1222 (ChAdOx1 nCoV-19) in healthy adults. For TCRbeta chain sequencing, PBMC samples from trial participants were taken at day 0 and at day 28 after the second dose. CDR1 is given as LNHNV and CDR2 as YYDKDF, both from the germline V gene (reference sequence). The CDR3 numbers 17 residues from cysteine through phenylalanine. Left in the record is the CDR3 DNA by itself, 51 bases read in frame from the first base. Clipping removes 0 bases from V and 2 bases from J, with 5 as the unmatched junction base count. The CDR3 regions of human TCRbeta chains were analyzed by immunosequencing. Per the authors' processing: Repertoire TCRs were checked for matches against a reference library of SARS-CoV-2-specific TCRs that had been generated using the MIRA antigen-specificity platform. Breadth meant the fraction of unique TCRs that were SARS-CoV-2-associated, whereas depth meant the fraction of total T cells that were SARS-CoV-2-associated. Using the MIRA data, each spike-specific TCR was mapped to the spike region that the TCR reacts to and placed in a CD4 or CD8 class. Log10-transformed breadth and depth values were compared by one-way ANOVA with Sidak's multiple comparisons tests. The source is immuneACCESS, and TCRdb retained only in-frame sequences with V and J called. Part of the clones is not carried over; for the studies checked, unresolved V genes explain less than half of this, and the remainder is unexplained. The DNA was the basis for D and trimming; V, J and clone size are from that table. Counted in this sample were around 160,000 clones; around 90% of them appeared once. Of the sample, about 1.5% falls within the top ten clones.

The sample here was peripheral blood, taken on day 0 of AZD1222 vaccination. The sequence was collected from an adult in good health. Recombination joined TRBV15 with TRBJ2-5; TRBD2 matches 11 bases in the middle. The DNA reads TGTGCCACCAGCAGAGATATAGTAGCGGGAGGGCAAGAGACCCAGTACTTC. This yields the protein CATSRDIVAGGQETQYF.